Sequencing of this T cell receptor (beta chain) was carried out in a study of blood T cell repertoires in COVID-19. For the study at large: Acute and convalescent COVID-19 samples came from the United States, Italy and Spain.

This CDR3 has 16 residues. Trimming stripped 4 bases from V and 6 bases from J, with 23 bases between. Germline V gives CDR1 SGDLS, CDR2 YYNGEE. This clone was recorded only once. Profiling relied on immunoSEQ multiplex PCR, and the TCRdb table lists in-frame clones only, not all of them. The sample has 400,000 or so clones; approximately 86% are singletons. This receptor was taken from a human donor in a cohort sampled during active COVID-19. The sample taken for sequencing was peripheral blood. V gene TRBV9 combines with J gene TRBJ2-7; no clear D. The CDR3 loop is CASSPPGAFRSCEQYF. Here the CDR3 DNA reads TGTGCCAGCAGCCCCCCAGGTGCGTTTCGTTCTTGCGAGCAGTACTTC.